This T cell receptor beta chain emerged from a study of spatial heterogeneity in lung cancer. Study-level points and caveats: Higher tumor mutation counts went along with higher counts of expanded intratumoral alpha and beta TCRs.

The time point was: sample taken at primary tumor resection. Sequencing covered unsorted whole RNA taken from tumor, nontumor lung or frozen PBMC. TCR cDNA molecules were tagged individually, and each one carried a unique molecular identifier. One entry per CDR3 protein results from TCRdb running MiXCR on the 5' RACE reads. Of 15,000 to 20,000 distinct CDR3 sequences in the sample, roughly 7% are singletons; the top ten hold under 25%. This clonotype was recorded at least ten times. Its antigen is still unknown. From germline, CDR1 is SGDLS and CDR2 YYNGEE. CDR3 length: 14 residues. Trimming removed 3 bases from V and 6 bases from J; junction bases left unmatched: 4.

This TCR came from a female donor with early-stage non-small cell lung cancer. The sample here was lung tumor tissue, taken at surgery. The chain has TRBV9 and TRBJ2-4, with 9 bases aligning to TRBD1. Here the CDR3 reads CASSEGQGGNIQYF. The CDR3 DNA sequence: TGTGCCAGCAGCGAGGGACAGGGAGGAAACATTCAGTACTTC. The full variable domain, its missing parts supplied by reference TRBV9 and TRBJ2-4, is DSGVTQTPKHLITATGQRVTLRCSPRSGDLSVYWYQQSLDQGLQFLIQYYNGEERAKGNILERFSAQQFPDLHSELNLSSLELGDSALYFCASSEGQGGNIQYFGAGTRLSVL.